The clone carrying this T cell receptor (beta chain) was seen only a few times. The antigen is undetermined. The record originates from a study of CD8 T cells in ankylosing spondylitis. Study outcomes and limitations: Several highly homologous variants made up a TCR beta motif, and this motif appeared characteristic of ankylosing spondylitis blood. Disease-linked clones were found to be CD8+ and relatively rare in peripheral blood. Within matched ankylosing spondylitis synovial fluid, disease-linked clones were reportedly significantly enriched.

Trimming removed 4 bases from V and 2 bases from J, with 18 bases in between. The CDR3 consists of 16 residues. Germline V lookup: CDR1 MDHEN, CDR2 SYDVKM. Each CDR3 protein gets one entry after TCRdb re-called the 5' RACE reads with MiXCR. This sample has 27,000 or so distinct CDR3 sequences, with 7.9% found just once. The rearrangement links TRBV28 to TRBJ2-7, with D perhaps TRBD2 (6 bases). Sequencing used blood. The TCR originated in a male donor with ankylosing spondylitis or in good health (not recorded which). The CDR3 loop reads CASSSSPGGIAYEQYF. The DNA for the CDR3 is TGTGCCAGCAGTTCCTCTCCTGGCGGGATTGCCTACGAGCAGTACTTC.